This paragraph reports one TCR beta chain. The data belong to a study of blood T cell repertoires in COVID-19. On the study more broadly: T cells, B-cell-depleted T cells, or PBMCs supplied cDNA or gDNA.

Those who participated ranged in age from roughly 18 to 95 years and resided in 20 to 30 US areas. Participants were placed into cohorts based on the clinical history they reported. Two consecutive negative NP/OP PCR tests, clearance, or resolved symptoms defined Cohort 3 recovery. The repertoire was sequenced with immunoSEQ multiplex PCR; TCRdb's copy has only in-frame clones and lacks some. The sample carries roughly 500,000 clones, roughly 90% recorded once. The origin of this receptor is a woman aged 40 to 50 who had recovered from COVID-19. Sequenced material: PBMCs or T cells enriched from blood (not recorded which).

The DNA of the CDR3 is TGTGCCAGCAGCGTATCACAGGGGGCCTACAATGAGCAGTTCTTC. Translating gives CASSVSQGAYNEQFF. The chain combines TRBV5-4 with TRBJ2-1; TRBD1 matches 8 bases. CDR1 and CDR2 (germline): SGHNT, YYREEE (reference sequence). The CDR3 is 15 residues long. V lost 4 bases to trimming and J lost 2 bases; unmatched junction nucleotides: 5.